This entry lists 25 T cell receptor beta chains sequenced from one sample in a study of blood T cell repertoires in COVID-19. Assay: immunoSEQ multiplex PCR; the TCRdb copy retains only in-frame clones and omits some. The sample shows 160,000 or so clones, around nine tenths of them seen only once. The sequenced material came from peripheral blood. The receptors come from a man in his sixties with active or convalescent COVID-19.

CDR3 nucleotides: TGTGCCAGCACCCGCAGGGCGAACACTGAAGCTTTCTTT. The encoded protein is CASTRRANTEAFF. This sequence joins TRBV12-3 or TRBV12-4 and TRBJ1-1; a possible D gene is TRBD1 (5 bases). V was clipped by 7 bases and J by 1 base, with 10 bases between them. CDR3 length: 13 amino acids.

The chain is built from TRBV30 and TRBJ1-2; 9 nucleotides match TRBD1. The J segment lost 2 bases and the V segment lost 7 bases, leaving 2 bases of the junction unmatched. The germline CDR1 and CDR2 sequences are GTSNPN and SVGIG (reference sequence). This CDR3 comprises 12 residues. In DNA form, the CDR3 reads TGTGCCTCCGGACAGGGGAACTATGGCTACACCTTC. This codes for CASGQGNYGYTF.

The chain carries TRBV3-1 (or the pseudogene TRBV3-2) and TRBJ1-4; D ambiguous. This CDR3 is built from 11 residues. V was clipped by 1 base and J by 8 bases, with 2 bases between them. Germline CDR1 and CDR2: LGHDT and YNNKEL (reference sequence). The CDR3 here is CASSQAEKLFF. The CDR3 coding sequence is TGTGCCAGCAGCCAAGCAGAAAAACTGTTTTTT.

The chain joins TRBV12-3 or TRBV12-4 to TRBJ1-2, with D tentatively TRBD1 (6 bases). With 7 bases removed from V and 4 bases from J, the gap between germline ends came to 13 bases. The CDR3 covers 13 residues. In nucleotides, the CDR3 is TGTGCCAGCACCCCGGGGGGGCTCTATGGCTACACCTTC. This gives the protein CASTPGGLYGYTF.

Concerning this clone itself: The sample holds other DNA sequences that translate to the same CDR3. The rearrangement links TRBV10-3 to TRBJ1-5; 9 bases agree with TRBD1. CDR3 length: 15 amino acids. The germline V gene has CDR1 ENHRY and CDR2 SYGVKD. Trimming removed 5 bases from V and 2 bases from J; junction bases left unmatched: 4. This CDR3 reads CAISPGQGGNQPQHF. The DNA for the CDR3 is TGTGCCATCAGTCCGGGACAGGGTGGCAATCAGCCCCAGCATTTT.

This clone was detected only once. The chain uses TRBV3-1 (or the pseudogene TRBV3-2) and TRBJ2-3; TRBD2 agrees at 12 bases. The V and J ends lost 4 bases and 8 bases, in that order; junction bases with no gene match: 7. The CDR3 loop spans 15 amino acids. Per germline, CDR1 LGHDT and CDR2 YNNKEL (reference sequence). The CDR3 DNA reads TGTGCCAGCAGCCTGTGGACTAGCGGGGTAGGTACGCAGTATTTT. Translating it yields CASSLWTSGVGTQYF.

This clone showed up just once. The chain has TRBV10-2 and TRBJ2-2, with TRBD2 identical over 11 bases. V was clipped by 8 bases and J by 4 bases; unmatched bases: 6. The CDR3 has 15 residues. Germline assignment: CDR1 WSHSY and CDR2 SAAADI. The CDR3 spells CASVNSGRATGELFF. DNA for the CDR3: TGCGCCAGCGTAAATAGCGGGAGGGCCACCGGGGAGCTGTTTTTT.

The J gene is TRBJ2-3, the V gene TRBV30, with D perhaps matching TRBD1 (6 bases). Trimming removed 2 bases from V and 4 bases from J, with 10 bases in between. Per the germline V gene, CDR1 is GTSNPN and CDR2 is SVGIG (reference sequence). This CDR3 has 13 amino acids. In DNA form, the CDR3 reads TGTGCCTGGAGTATACAGGGCGCAGATACGCAGTATTTT. As protein: CAWSIQGADTQYF.

The V gene is TRBV6-2 or TRBV6-3, the J gene TRBJ2-2; D might be TRBD2 (5 bases). Germline assignment: CDR1 MNHEY and CDR2 SVGEGT. Trimming cost V 6 bases and J 7 bases, with 12 bases left between them. This CDR3 is built from 13 residues. The CDR3 here is CASSNSVGGELFF. CDR3 DNA sequence: TGTGCCAGCAGCAATAGCGTGGGCGGGGAGCTGTTTTTT.

The rearrangement uses TRBV5-1 and TRBJ1-2; possibly TRBD1 for D (6 bases). The CDR3 sequence is 14 residues long. The V gene lost 0 bases and the J gene lost 3 bases, with 9 bases spanning the gap. Germline CDR1 reads SGHRS; CDR2 reads YFSETQ. The CDR3: CASSLETGHYGYTF. The DNA for the CDR3 is TGCGCCAGCAGCTTGGAAACAGGGCACTATGGCTACACCTTC.

The chain carries TRBV5-1 and TRBJ2-7; 7 bases map to TRBD1. Germline values: CDR1 SGHRS, CDR2 YFSETQ. J was trimmed by 3 bases and V by 0 bases; bases with no gene match: 3. This CDR3 is 14 amino acids long. The CDR3, as DNA: TGCGCCAGCAGCTTGGGGGGACAGCTCTACGAGCAGTACTTC. Translated: CASSLGGQLYEQYF. The whole variable domain, remainder taken from reference TRBV5-1 and TRBJ2-7, is KAGVTQTPRYLIKTRGQQVTLSCSPISGHRSVSWYQQTPGQGLQFLFEYFSETQRNKGNFPGRFSGRQFSNSRSEMNVSTLELGDSALYLCASSLGGQLYEQYFGPGTRLTVT.

J is TRBJ1-1 and V is TRBV10-3; the D gene is possibly TRBD1 (5 bases). V gave up 6 bases and J gave up 5 bases, with 19 bases separating them. Germline V CDR1 and CDR2: ENHRY, SYGVKD. This CDR3 contains 15 residues. The CDR3 region has the DNA TGTGCCATCAGGGGAATCAGGGTGATGGGAACTGAAGCTTTCTTT. Its translation is CAIRGIRVMGTEAFF.

The V and J genes are TRBV19 and TRBJ2-7; TRBD2 aligns across 7 bases. The CDR3 runs to 14 residues. Losses at the gene ends were 4 bases for V and 7 bases for J; bases not matched to a gene: 10. The germline CDR1 and CDR2 sequences are LNHDA and SQIVND (reference sequence). This CDR3 is CASSRGEGNEEQYF. The CDR3 DNA reads as TGTGCCAGTAGTAGGGGGGAGGGCAACGAAGAGCAGTACTTC. The full variable domain, completed using reference TRBV19 and TRBJ2-7, is DGGITQSPKYLFRKEGQNVTLSCEQNLNHDAMYWYRQDPGQGLRLIYYSQIVNDFQKGDIAEGYSVSREKKESFPLTVTSAQKNPTAFYLCASSRGEGNEEQYFGPGTRLTVT.

The chain carries TRBV5-1 and TRBJ1-4; 7 bases match TRBD1. Germline V gives CDR1 SGHRS, CDR2 YFSETQ. V gave up 3 bases and J gave up 7 bases; unmatched junction bases: 6. This CDR3 contains 14 residues. The DNA of the CDR3 is TGCGCCAGCAGCTCGGGACAGATTGGTGAAAAACTGTTTTTT. The encoded protein is CASSSGQIGEKLFF.

This sequence joins TRBV14 and TRBJ2-1; 7 bases agree with TRBD1. Losses at the gene ends were 3 bases for V and 4 bases for J; bases not matched to a gene: 9. Germline V gene lookup returns CDR1 SGHDN and CDR2 FVKESK. The CDR3 covers 16 residues. This CDR3 reads CASSQVRTGEYNEQFF. DNA of the CDR3: TGTGCCAGCAGCCAGGTCCGGACAGGAGAATACAATGAGCAGTTCTTC.

The rearrangement joins TRBV28 to TRBJ2-3; possible D gene TRBD1, 6 bases. CDR1 is MDHEN and CDR2 is SYDVKM in the germline V gene. This CDR3 has 16 residues. V lost 6 bases, J lost 2 bases, and 18 bases lay in between. As DNA, the CDR3 is TGTGCCAGCAGCCCCGACAGGATTGAGATCACAGATACGCAGTATTTT. Its translation: CASSPDRIEITDTQYF.

The rearrangement links TRBV10-1 to TRBJ1-2, with 9 bases identical to TRBD1. The CDR3 is 19 amino acids. V shed 6 bases, J shed 0 bases, and the junction held 17 bases outside the gene matches. In germline, CDR1 is WNHNN, CDR2 SYGVQD (reference sequence). The CDR3 region is CASSPHFGTGTTSNYGYTF. CDR3 in DNA: TGCGCCAGCAGCCCCCATTTCGGGACAGGGACTACTTCTAACTATGGCTACACCTTC.

The chain couples TRBV3-1 (or the pseudogene TRBV3-2) to TRBJ1-2; 7 bases align to TRBD1. V lost 2 bases, J lost 8 bases, and 14 bases stayed unmatched. The CDR3 totals 16 residues. The germline CDR1 and CDR2 sequences are LGHDT and YNNKEL (reference sequence). CDR3 in amino acids: CASSQSRPGGKVGYTF. CDR3 in DNA: TGTGCCAGCAGCCAATCGCGCCCAGGGGGGAAGGTAGGCTACACCTTC.

The chain carries TRBV12-3 or TRBV12-4 and TRBJ2-4; the D gene is possibly TRBD1 (6 bases). V lost 5 bases, J lost 4 bases, and 9 bases lay in between. This CDR3 has 13 residues. The CDR3: CASSRTEKNIQYF. In nucleotides, the CDR3 is TGTGCCAGCAGTCGGACAGAGAAAAACATTCAGTACTTC.

This chain uses TRBV13 with TRBJ1-2; TRBD1 matches 10 bases. The ends lost 5 bases at V and 4 bases at J; junction bases unmatched: 13. This CDR3 comprises 17 residues. Germline V CDR1 and CDR2: PRHDT, FYEKMQ (reference sequence). The CDR3 sequence is CASSITGTGATVYGYTF. The CDR3 coding sequence is TGTGCCAGCAGCATCACCGGGACAGGGGCGACTGTCTATGGCTACACCTTC.

The chain employs TRBV6-5 and TRBJ2-1; D is undetermined. The V gene's germline CDR1 is MNHEY and CDR2 SVGAGI. The CDR3 length is 11 residues. V was pared by 5 bases and J by 4 bases, with 3 bases between. The CDR3 here is CASSPYNEQFF. The CDR3 coding sequence is TGTGCCAGCAGTCCTTACAATGAGCAGTTCTTC.

V gene TRBV27 combines with J gene TRBJ2-1; no definite D call. CDR1 is MNHEY and CDR2 is SMNVEV in the germline V gene (reference sequence). The CDR3 length is 17 residues. V was pared by 4 bases and J by 2 bases, with 18 bases between. CDR3 nucleotides: TGTGCCAGCAGTTCGTATCCCCTGGGCAGCACCTACAATGAGCAGTTCTTC. It codes for CASSSYPLGSTYNEQFF.

The chain combines TRBV13 with TRBJ1-2, with TRBD1 identical over 9 bases. This CDR3 comprises 16 residues. The junction had 16 bases not matched to a gene; V was cut back by 5 bases and J by 9 bases. Germline V gives CDR1 PRHDT, CDR2 FYEKMQ (reference sequence). This chain's CDR3 is CASSPRYRGLIFSYTF. For the CDR3, the DNA is TGTGCCAGCAGCCCGCGATACAGGGGGCTAATTTTTAGCTACACCTTC.

The chain's CDR3 is CASSLPGRTTNTEAFF. In nucleotides, the CDR3 is TGTGCCAGCAGCTTGCCGGGACGGACTACGAACACTGAAGCTTTCTTT. The J gene is TRBJ1-1, the V gene TRBV7-9; tentatively, D is TRBD1 (5 bases). Looked up from germline, CDR1 is SEHNR and CDR2 is FQNEAQ (reference sequence). The CDR3 has 16 residues. Trimming stripped 3 bases from V and 1 base from J, with 15 bases between.

The chain carries TRBV11-3 and TRBJ2-5; 10 bases fit TRBD2. The J segment lost 1 base and the V segment lost 5 bases, leaving 4 bases of the junction unmatched. This CDR3 contains 15 residues. CDR1 and CDR2 (germline): SGHNT, YENEEA. CDR3 loop: CASSRLAGAQETQYF. CDR3 DNA: TGTGCCAGCAGCCGGCTAGCGGGGGCCCAAGAGACCCAGTACTTC.